Shown below are 24 T cell receptor beta chains from a single sample sequenced in a study of blood T cells in healthy people across ages. The use of a sample-barcoded 5' primer and a J-beta primer mix characterized a second PCR of roughly 7 to 11 cycles. TCRdb re-called the 5' RACE reads with MiXCR, one entry per CDR3 protein. This table has around 1.5 million distinct CDR3 sequences, around 55% appearing once. Material for sequencing was blood. Receptors originate from a man younger than 35 in good health.

The rearrangement uses TRBV6-2 or TRBV6-3 and TRBJ2-3; tentatively, D is TRBD2 (6 bases). Trimming cost V 5 bases and J 2 bases, with 23 bases left between them. Per germline, CDR1 MNHEY and CDR2 SVGEGT. This CDR3 is built from 18 residues. Written as DNA, the CDR3 is TGTGCCAGCAGTACGACTAGTTTTAACCTTCAACACACAGATACGCAGTATTTT. This translates into CASSTTSFNLQHTDTQYF.

The rearrangement joins TRBV5-1 to TRBJ2-4; 8 bases fit TRBD1. The DNA matches TRBJ2-7 better at its end, which makes the J call doubtful. The CDR3 covers 15 residues. Germline V lookup: CDR1 SGHRS, CDR2 YFSETQ. The CDR3 here is CASHGDGGQVYEQYF. The CDR3 DNA follows: TGCGCCAGCCACGGAGACGGGGGACAGGTCTACGAGCAGTACTTC.

The rearrangement uses TRBV29-1 and TRBJ1-2; D may be TRBD1 (5 bases). CDR1 and CDR2 (germline): SQVTM, ANQGSEA. The CDR3 is 12 residues long. V shed 5 bases and J shed 0 bases, with 7 bases lying between them. The CDR3 DNA sequence: TGCAGCGTTCAGGGCACTAACTATGGCTACACCTTC. Its protein is CSVQGTNYGYTF.

V usage is TRBV27 and J usage is TRBJ1-1, with D perhaps TRBD1 (6 bases). Trimming took 2 bases from V and 11 from J, leaving 15 bases between them. Looked up from germline, CDR1 is MNHEY and CDR2 is SMNVEV (reference sequence). The CDR3 has 13 amino acids. In DNA form, the CDR3 reads TGTGCCAGCAGTTTAGGCCAGGGGAGATATGCTTTCTTT. It is translated as CASSLGQGRYAFF.

This clonotype was counted a single time. V usage is TRBV15 and J usage is TRBJ2-1, with a weak D call TRBD1 (6 bases). The CDR3 spans 14 residues. V lost 2 bases to trimming and J lost 9 bases, with 14 bases between them. Germline loops: CDR1 LNHNV, CDR2 YYDKDF (reference sequence). The CDR3 coding sequence is TGTGCCACCAGCAGAACTGACAGGTGGGGTGAGCAGTTCTTC. It specifies CATSRTDRWGEQFF.

The gene calls are TRBV14 and TRBJ2-1, with unresolved D. V was pared by 0 bases and J by 10 bases, with 10 bases between. Germline V gene sequence: CDR1 SGHDN, CDR2 FVKESK. The CDR3 spans 13 residues. The CDR3 DNA is TGTGCCAGCAGCCAAGATTTTCGGCGAGAGCAGTTCTTC. Translation: CASSQDFRREQFF.

This clonotype has only one observation. V usage is TRBV30 and J usage is TRBJ1-2; D not certain. CDR1 is GTSNPN, CDR2 SVGIG, per germline (reference sequence). V was cut by 3 bases and J by 5 bases, with 7 bases left in between. The CDR3 covers 11 residues. In DNA, the CDR3 is TGTGCCTGGAGAATTTCTTATGGCTACACCTTC. Encoded protein: CAWRISYGYTF.

Only a few counts were recorded for this clonotype. V gene TRBV7-2 combines with J gene TRBJ2-7, with a weak D call TRBD2 (5 bases). Trimming pared 1 base from V and 0 bases from J, leaving 13 bases between. Germline values: CDR1 SGHTA, CDR2 FQGNSA. This CDR3 contains 16 residues. The CDR3 is CASSLGGSGSSYEQYF. The CDR3 nucleotides read TGTGCCAGCAGCTTAGGCGGAAGCGGTAGCTCCTACGAGCAGTACTTC.

The CDR3 DNA follows: TGCGCCAGCAGCCAAGCCCCAGGGCATGGCTACACCTTC. As protein: CASSQAPGHGYTF. The chain uses TRBV4-3 and TRBJ1-2, with D possibly TRBD1 on 5 matching bases. V was shortened by 1 base and J by 6 bases, with 9 bases between the two germline ends. This CDR3 is 13 amino acids long. The germline gives CDR1 LGHNA, CDR2 YSLEER.

The chain links TRBV20-1 to TRBJ1-6; 7 positions agree with TRBD1. The CDR3 has 13 amino acids. V lost 4 bases, J lost 7 bases, and 4 bases stayed unmatched. CDR1 is DFQATT, CDR2 SNEGSKA, per germline (reference sequence). CDR3 bases: TGCAGTGCTAACAGGGGACAGAATTCACCCCTCCACTTT. As protein: CSANRGQNSPLHF.

V is TRBV7-8 and J is TRBJ2-7; a possible D gene is TRBD2 (5 bases). This CDR3 comprises 13 residues. The germline gives CDR1 SGHVS, CDR2 FQNEAQ. V lost 11 bases to trimming and J lost 1 base, with 15 bases between them. CDR3 amino acids: CASERAPSYEQYF. In DNA form, the CDR3 reads TGTGCCTCGGAGAGGGCGCCTTCCTACGAGCAGTACTTC.

This chain uses TRBV27 with TRBJ1-1; no firm D call. The CDR3 contains 13 residues. V lost 8 bases and J lost 1, with 11 bases in between. Germline V lookup: CDR1 MNHEY, CDR2 SMNVEV (reference sequence). The CDR3 is CASVPFANTEAFF. The CDR3 nucleotides are TGTGCCAGCGTCCCGTTCGCGAACACTGAAGCTTTCTTT.

The chain joins TRBV10-3 to TRBJ2-1, with D uncertain. V was pared by 8 bases and J by 0 bases, with 17 bases between. From germline, CDR1 is ENHRY and CDR2 SYGVKD. The CDR3 is made up of 16 amino acids. The chain's CDR3 is CAISNTEYSSYNEQFF. DNA for the CDR3: TGTGCCATCTCCAACACCGAGTATAGCTCCTACAATGAGCAGTTCTTC.

The chain couples TRBV7-9 to TRBJ2-1; TRBD2 might be the D (6 bases). V lost 8 bases and J 0 bases, leaving 17 bases between the germline ends. CDR1 is SEHNR and CDR2 is FQNEAQ in the germline V gene (reference sequence). The CDR3 is 16 residues long. CDR3: CASLIPAGSSYNEQFF. The CDR3 region has the DNA TGTGCCAGCCTTATACCCGCCGGGAGCTCCTACAATGAGCAGTTCTTC.

This clonotype was seen ten or more times. At one end, the junction sequence differs from germline, possibly due to a read error. The V call is TRBV7-2, the J call TRBJ2-3; 7 positions agree with TRBD1. Germline values: CDR1 SGHTA, CDR2 FQGNSA. The CDR3 loop spans 15 amino acids. As DNA, the CDR3 is TGTGCCAGCAGTTTAGGGGGCGGAAACACAGATACGCAGTATTTT. This encodes CASSLGGGNTDTQYF.

The rearrangement links TRBV5-4 to TRBJ2-3; D is perhaps TRBD2 (5 bases). Between the trimmed V and J ends, which lost 0 bases and 6 bases, there was a span of 11 bases. The germline V gene encodes CDR1 SGHNT and CDR2 YYREEE (reference sequence). The CDR3 contains 14 residues. CDR3 loop: CASSLGSGLDTQYF. The DNA of the CDR3 is TGTGCCAGCAGCTTGGGGAGTGGACTGGATACGCAGTATTTT.

The V gene is TRBV20-1, the J gene TRBJ2-1, with TRBD2 as a possible D gene (6 bases). Trimming removed 1 base at V and 5 bases at J, with 18 bases between. The CDR3 is made up of 16 amino acids. Germline CDR1 DFQATT, CDR2 SNEGSKA (reference sequence). Written as DNA, the CDR3 is TGCAGTGCTAGAGGCGCCCGGAGGGCCGGGGACAATGAGCAGTTCTTC. It is translated as CSARGARRAGDNEQFF.

With respect to this clonotype: A read error may produce the germline difference seen at one junction end. The rearrangement joins TRBV29-1 to TRBJ2-7; D ambiguous. The germline CDR1 and CDR2 sequences are SQVTM and ANQGSEA. The CDR3 contains 10 residues. In DNA form, the CDR3 reads TGCAGCGTTGAAAGTGCTGTGCGGTTCTTC. Translation: CSVESAVRFF.

The chain has TRBV10-2 and TRBJ2-7, with D perhaps being TRBD1 or TRBD2 (5 bases each). The V end lost 10 bases, the J end lost 7 bases, and 11 bases lay between the germline ends. The CDR3 consists of 10 residues. From germline, CDR1 is WSHSY and CDR2 SAAADI. In DNA form, the CDR3 reads TGCGCCACCCAGGGACGTGAGCAGTACTTC. Its protein product is CATQGREQYF.

The V call is TRBV4-3, the J call TRBJ2-5; D not certain. The CDR3 extends over 14 amino acids. Trimming stripped 4 bases from V and 2 bases from J, with 11 bases between. Per the germline V gene, CDR1 is LGHNA and CDR2 is YSLEER. The CDR3 loop is CASSLSFQQETQYF. In DNA form, the CDR3 reads TGCGCCAGCAGCCTTTCGTTCCAGCAAGAGACCCAGTACTTC.

The V and J genes are TRBV10-3 and TRBJ1-2, with D possibly matching TRBD1 (5 bases). The CDR3 is 14 residues long. The germline V gene encodes CDR1 ENHRY and CDR2 SYGVKD. Deletions cut 7 bases from V and 0 bases from J, with 12 bases between. In nucleotides, the CDR3 is TGTGCCATCACCCGGGACGGCACTAACTATGGCTACACCTTC. Translated: CAITRDGTNYGYTF.

This chain uses TRBV7-8 with TRBJ2-4; 7 bases map to TRBD2. The J call may be wrong; the DNA end is better matched by TRBJ2-7. The length of the CDR3 is 16 residues. Per germline, CDR1 SGHVS and CDR2 FQNEAQ. Here the CDR3 DNA reads TGTGCCAGCAGCCGGTGGGAGGGAACGTTCAGCTACGAGCAGTACTTC. The encoded protein is CASSRWEGTFSYEQYF.

This clonotype was found a few times. V gene TRBV6-6 combines with J gene TRBJ1-5; D gene ambiguous. V was shortened by 2 bases and J by 5 bases, with 10 bases between the two germline ends. Germline CDR1 is MNHNY and CDR2 is SVGAGI (reference sequence). The CDR3 runs to 14 residues. The CDR3 is CASSYQTGDQPQHF. The CDR3 DNA sequence: TGTGCCAGCAGTTACCAAACCGGGGATCAGCCCCAGCATTTT.

This clonotype has only a few counts. The junction departs from germline at one end; a sequencing error may be responsible. The chain carries TRBV5-1 and TRBJ2-3; 9 nucleotides align to TRBD1. Germline lookup yields CDR1 SGHRS and CDR2 YFSETQ. CDR3 length: 14 amino acids. CDR3 region: CASSGTGSTDTQYF. DNA for the CDR3: TGTGCCAGCAGTGGGACAGGGAGCACAGATACGCAGTATTTT. Looking up the rest from reference TRBV5-1 and TRBJ2-3 gives the full variable domain: KAGVTQTPRYLIKTRGQQVTLSCSPISGHRSVSWYQQTPGQGLQFLFEYFSETQRNKGNFPGRFSGRQFSNSRSEMNVSTLELGDSALYLCASSGTGSTDTQYFGPGTRLTVL.